Sequencing of this TCR beta chain was carried out in a study of T cell responses to AZD1222 COVID-19 vaccine. Here immunoSEQ multiplex PCR was the method, and the copy in TCRdb shows in-frame clones only, minus some. This sample has approximately 100,000 clones; 90% occur once, and the top ten carry 5% to 6%. On this clone: Its antigen is not identified.

Study findings and constraints: Spike-specific TCRs gained breadth and depth after people received two AZD1222 doses. Seropositive status at baseline applied to only 5 to 7 AZD1222 recipients. Without day 14 samples, only post-peak T cell repertoires were studied. Clonal diversity was possibly underestimated, and white British individuals and females predominated among donors.

The receptor comes from an adult who received the AZD1222 COVID-19 vaccine. The material sequenced was peripheral blood, taken 28 days after the second AZD1222 dose.

The CDR3 spells CASSYVDRVDEQYF. DNA for the CDR3: TGTGCCAGCAGTTATGTAGACAGGGTGGACGAGCAGTACTTC. This chain connects TRBV28 to TRBJ2-7, with TRBD1 matching 7 bases. The trim removed 4 bases at V and 5 bases at J, leaving 8 bases unmatched. This CDR3 region has 14 residues. The germline gives CDR1 MDHEN, CDR2 SYDVKM.